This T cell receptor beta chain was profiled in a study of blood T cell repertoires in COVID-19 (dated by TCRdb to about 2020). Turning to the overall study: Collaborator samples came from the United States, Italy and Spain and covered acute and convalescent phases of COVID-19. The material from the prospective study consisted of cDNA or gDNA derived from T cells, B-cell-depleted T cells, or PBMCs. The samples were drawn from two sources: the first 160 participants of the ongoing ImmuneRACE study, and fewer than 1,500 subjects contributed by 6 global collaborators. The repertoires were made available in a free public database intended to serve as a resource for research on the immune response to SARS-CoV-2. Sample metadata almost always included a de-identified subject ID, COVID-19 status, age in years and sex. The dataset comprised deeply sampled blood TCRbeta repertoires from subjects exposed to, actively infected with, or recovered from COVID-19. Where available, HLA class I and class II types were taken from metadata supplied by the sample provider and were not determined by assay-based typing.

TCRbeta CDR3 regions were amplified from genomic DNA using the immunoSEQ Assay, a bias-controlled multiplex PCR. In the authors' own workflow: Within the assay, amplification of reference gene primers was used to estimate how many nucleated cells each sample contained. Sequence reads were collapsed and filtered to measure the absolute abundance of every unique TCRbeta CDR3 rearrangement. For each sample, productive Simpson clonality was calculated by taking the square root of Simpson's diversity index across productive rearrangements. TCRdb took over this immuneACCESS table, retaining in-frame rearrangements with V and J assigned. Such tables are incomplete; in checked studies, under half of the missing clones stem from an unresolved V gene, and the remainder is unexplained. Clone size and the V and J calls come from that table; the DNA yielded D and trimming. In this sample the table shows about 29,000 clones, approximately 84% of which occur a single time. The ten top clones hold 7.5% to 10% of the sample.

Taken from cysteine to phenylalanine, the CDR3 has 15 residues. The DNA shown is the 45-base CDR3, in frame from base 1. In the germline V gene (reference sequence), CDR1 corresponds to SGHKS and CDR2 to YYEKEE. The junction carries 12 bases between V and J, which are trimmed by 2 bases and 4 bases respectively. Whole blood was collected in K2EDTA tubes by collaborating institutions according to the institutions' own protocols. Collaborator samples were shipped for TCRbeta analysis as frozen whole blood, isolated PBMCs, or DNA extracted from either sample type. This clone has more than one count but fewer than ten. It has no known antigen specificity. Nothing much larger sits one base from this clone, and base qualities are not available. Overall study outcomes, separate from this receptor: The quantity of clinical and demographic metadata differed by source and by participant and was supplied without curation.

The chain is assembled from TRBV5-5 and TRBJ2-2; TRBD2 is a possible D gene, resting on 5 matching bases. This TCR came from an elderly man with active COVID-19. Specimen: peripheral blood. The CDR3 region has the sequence CASSLLGDLTGELFF. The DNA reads TGTGCCAGCAGCTTACTCGGGGATCTCACCGGGGAGCTGTTTTTT.